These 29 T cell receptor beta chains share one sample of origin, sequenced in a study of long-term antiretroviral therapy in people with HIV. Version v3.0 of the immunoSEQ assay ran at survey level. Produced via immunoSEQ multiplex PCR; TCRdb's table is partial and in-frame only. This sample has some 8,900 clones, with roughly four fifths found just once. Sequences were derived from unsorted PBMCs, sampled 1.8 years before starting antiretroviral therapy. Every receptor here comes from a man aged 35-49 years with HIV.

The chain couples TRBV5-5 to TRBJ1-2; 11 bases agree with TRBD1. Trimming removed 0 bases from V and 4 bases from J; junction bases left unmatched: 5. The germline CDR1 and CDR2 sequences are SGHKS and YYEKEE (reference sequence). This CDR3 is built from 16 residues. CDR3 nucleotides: TGTGCCAGCAGCTTGGAGGGACAGGGGGGCCGCTATGGCTACACCTTC. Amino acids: CASSLEGQGGRYGYTF.

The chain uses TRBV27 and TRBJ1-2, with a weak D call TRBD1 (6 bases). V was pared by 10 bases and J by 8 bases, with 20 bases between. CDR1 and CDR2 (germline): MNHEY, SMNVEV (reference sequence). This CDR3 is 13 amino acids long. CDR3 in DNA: TGTGCCACCTACGGGGGGGGCTCGGGAGGCTACACCTTC. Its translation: CATYGGGSGGYTF.

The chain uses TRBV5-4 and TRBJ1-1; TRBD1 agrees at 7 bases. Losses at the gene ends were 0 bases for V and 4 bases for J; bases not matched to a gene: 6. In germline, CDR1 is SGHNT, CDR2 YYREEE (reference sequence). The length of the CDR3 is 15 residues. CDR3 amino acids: CASSLGQGLGTEAFF. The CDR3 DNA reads TGTGCCAGCAGCTTGGGACAGGGCTTAGGCACTGAAGCTTTCTTT.

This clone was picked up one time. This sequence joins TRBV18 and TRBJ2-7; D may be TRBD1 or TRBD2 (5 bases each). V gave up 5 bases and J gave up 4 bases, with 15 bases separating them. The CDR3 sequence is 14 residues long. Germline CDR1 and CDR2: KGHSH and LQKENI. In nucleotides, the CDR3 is TGTGCCAGCTCAGGGACCGCTAGTACGTACGAGCAGTACTTC. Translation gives CASSGTASTYEQYF.

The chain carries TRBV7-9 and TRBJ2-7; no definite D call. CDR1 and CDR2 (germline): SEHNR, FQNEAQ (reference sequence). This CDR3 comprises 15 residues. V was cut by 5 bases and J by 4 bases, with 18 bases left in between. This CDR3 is CASSPGAATIYEQYF. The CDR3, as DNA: TGTGCCAGCAGCCCTGGAGCTGCGACCATTTACGAGCAGTACTTC.

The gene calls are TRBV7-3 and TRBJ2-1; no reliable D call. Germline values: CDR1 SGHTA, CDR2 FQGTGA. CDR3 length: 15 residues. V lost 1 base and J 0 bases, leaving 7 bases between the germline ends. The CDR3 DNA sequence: TGTGCCAGCAGCTTAATCGGCAACTCCTACAATGAGCAGTTCTTC. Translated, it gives CASSLIGNSYNEQFF.

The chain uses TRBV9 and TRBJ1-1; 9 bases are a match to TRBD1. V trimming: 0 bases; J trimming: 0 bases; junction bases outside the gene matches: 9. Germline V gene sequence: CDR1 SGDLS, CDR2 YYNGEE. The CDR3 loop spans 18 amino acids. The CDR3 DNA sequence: TGTGCCAGCAGCGTAGGGGGGGGACAGGGCCTAATGAACACTGAAGCTTTCTTT. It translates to CASSVGGGQGLMNTEAFF.

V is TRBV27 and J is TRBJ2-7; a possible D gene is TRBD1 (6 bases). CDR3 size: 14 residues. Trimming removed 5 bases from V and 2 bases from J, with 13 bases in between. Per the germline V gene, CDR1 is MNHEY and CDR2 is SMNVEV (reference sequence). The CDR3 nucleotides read TGTGCCAGCAGTACTCTGGGGGACACCTACGAGCAGTACTTC. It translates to CASSTLGDTYEQYF.

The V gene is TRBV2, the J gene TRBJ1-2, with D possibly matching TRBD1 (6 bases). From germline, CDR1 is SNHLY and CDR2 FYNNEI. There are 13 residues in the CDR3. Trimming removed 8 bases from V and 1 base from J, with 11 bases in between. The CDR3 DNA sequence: TGTGCCAGCTTTAGGACAGTTAACTATGGCTACACCTTC. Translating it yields CASFRTVNYGYTF. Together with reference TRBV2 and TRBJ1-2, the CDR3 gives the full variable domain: EPEVTQTPSHQVTQMGQEVILRCVPISNHLYFYWYRQILGQKVEFLVSFYNNEISEKSEIFDDQFSVERPDGSNFTLKIRSTKLEDSAMYFCASFRTVNYGYTFGSGTRLTVV.

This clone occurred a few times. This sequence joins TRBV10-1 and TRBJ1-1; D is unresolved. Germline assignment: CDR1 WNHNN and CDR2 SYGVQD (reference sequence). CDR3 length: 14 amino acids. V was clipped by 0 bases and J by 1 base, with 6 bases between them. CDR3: CASSESLGNTEAFF. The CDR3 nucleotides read TGCGCCAGCAGTGAGTCTTTGGGGAACACTGAAGCTTTCTTT.

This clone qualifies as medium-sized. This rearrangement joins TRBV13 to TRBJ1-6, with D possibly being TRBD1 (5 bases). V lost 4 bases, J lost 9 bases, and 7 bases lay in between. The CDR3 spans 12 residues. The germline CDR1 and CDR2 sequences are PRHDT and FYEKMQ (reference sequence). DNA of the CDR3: TGTGCCAGCAGCTCGGACACTTCACCCCTCCACTTT. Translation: CASSSDTSPLHF.

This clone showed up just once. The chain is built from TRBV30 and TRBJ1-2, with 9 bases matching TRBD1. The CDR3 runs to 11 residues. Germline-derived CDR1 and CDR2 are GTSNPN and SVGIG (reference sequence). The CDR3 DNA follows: TGTGCTTACGACAGGGGGAGCGGCTACACCTTC. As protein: CAYDRGSGYTF.

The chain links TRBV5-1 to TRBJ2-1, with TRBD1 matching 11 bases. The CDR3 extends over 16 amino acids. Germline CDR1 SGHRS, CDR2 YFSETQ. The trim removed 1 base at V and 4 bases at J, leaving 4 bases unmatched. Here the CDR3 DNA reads TGCGCCAGCAGCTTGTTGGGACAGGGGGAGTACAATGAGCAGTTCTTC. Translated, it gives CASSLLGQGEYNEQFF.

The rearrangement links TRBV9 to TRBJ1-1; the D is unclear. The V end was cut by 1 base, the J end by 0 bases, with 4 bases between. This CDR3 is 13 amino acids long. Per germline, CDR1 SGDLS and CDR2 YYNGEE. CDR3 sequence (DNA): TGTGCCAGCAGCGTATCGGTGAACACTGAAGCTTTCTTT. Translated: CASSVSVNTEAFF. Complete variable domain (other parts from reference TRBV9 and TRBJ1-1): DSGVTQTPKHLITATGQRVTLRCSPRSGDLSVYWYQQSLDQGLQFLIQYYNGEERAKGNILERFSAQQFPDLHSELNLSSLELGDSALYFCASSVSVNTEAFFGQGTRLTVV.

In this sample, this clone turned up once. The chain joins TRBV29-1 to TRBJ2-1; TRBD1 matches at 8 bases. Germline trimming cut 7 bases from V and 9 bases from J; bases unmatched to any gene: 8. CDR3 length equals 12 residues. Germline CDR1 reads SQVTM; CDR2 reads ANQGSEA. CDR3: CSAGQGLGEQFF. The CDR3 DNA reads TGCAGCGCCGGACAGGGTTTGGGTGAGCAGTTCTTC.

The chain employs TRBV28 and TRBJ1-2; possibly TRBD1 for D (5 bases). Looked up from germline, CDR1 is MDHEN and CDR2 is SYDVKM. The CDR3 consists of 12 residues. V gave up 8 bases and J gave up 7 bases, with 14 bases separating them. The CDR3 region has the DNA TGTGCCAGCTCCCCGCGGGGCCTTGGCTACACCTTC. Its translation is CASSPRGLGYTF.

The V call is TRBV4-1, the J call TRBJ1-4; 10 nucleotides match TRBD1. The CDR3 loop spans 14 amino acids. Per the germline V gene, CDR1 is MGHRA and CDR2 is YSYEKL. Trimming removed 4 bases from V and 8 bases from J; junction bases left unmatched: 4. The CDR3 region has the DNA TGCGCCAGCAGCCCTTGGACAGGGGGGGAAAAACTGTTTTTT. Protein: CASSPWTGGEKLFF.

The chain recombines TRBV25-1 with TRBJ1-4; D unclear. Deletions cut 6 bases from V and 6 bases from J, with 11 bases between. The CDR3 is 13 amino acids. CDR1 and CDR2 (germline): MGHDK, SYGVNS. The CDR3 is CASSRSPDEKLFF. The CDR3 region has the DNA TGTGCCAGCAGCCGCTCGCCGGATGAAAAACTGTTTTTT.

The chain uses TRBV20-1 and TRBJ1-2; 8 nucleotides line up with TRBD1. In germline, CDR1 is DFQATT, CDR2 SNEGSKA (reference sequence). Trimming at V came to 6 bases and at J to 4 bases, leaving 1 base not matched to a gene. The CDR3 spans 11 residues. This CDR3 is CSATGVYGYTF. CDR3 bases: TGCAGTGCGACAGGGGTCTATGGCTACACCTTC.

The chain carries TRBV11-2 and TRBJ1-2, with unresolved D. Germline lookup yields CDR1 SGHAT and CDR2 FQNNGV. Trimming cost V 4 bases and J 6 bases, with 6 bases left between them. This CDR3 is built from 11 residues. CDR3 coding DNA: TGTGCCAGCAGCTCTCCTGATGGCTACACCTTC. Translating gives CASSSPDGYTF.

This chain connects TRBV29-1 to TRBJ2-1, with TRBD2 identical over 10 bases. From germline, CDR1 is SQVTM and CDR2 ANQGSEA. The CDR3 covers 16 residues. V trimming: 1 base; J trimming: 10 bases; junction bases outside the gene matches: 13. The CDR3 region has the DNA TGCAGCGTTGAAGTTCGAGCGGGGGGGCCCAAGAAGGAGCAGTTCTTC. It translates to CSVEVRAGGPKKEQFF.

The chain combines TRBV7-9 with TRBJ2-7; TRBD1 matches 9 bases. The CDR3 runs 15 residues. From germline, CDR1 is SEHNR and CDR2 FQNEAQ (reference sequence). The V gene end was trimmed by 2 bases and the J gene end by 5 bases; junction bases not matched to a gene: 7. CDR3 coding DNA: TGTGCCAGCAGCTTAAAAGGGACAGGGAGGGACGAGCAGTACTTC. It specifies CASSLKGTGRDEQYF.

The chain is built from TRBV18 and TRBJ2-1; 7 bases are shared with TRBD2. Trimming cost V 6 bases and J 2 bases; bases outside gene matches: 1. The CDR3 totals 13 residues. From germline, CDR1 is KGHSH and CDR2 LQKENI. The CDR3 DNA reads TGTGCCAGCTCCGGGACTACCTACAATGAGCAGTTCTTC. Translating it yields CASSGTTYNEQFF.

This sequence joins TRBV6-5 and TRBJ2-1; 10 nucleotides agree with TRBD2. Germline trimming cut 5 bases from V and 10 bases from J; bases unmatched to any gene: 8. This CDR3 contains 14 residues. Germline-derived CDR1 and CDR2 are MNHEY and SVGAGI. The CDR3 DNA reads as TGTGCCAGCAGTCTAAGCGGGGGGGGTGGGGAGCAGTTCTTC. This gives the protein CASSLSGGGGEQFF.

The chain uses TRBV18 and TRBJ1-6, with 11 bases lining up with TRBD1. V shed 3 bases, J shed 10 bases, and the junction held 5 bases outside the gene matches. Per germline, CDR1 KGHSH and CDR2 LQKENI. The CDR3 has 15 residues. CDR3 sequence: CASSPDRGLQSPLHF. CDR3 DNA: TGTGCCAGCTCACCGGACAGGGGGCTACAATCACCCCTCCACTTT.

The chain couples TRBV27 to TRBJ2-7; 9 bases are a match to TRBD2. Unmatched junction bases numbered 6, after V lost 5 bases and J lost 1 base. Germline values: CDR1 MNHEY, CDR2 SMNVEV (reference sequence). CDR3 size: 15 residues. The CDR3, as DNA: TGTGCCAGCAGTCCTTCTAGCGGGGCTTCCTACGAGCAGTACTTC. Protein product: CASSPSSGASYEQYF.

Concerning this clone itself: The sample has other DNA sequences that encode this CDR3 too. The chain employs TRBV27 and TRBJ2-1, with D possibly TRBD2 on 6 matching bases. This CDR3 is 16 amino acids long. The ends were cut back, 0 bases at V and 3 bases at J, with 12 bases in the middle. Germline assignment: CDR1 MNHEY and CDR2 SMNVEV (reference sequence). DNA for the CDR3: TGTGCCAGCAGTTTATCTGGGGGGATACTCTACAATGAGCAGTTCTTC. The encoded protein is CASSLSGGILYNEQFF.

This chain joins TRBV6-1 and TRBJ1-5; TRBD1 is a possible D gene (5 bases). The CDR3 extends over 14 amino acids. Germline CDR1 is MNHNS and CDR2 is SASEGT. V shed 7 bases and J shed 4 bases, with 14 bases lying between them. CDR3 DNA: TGTGCCAGCAAAGGGACCTCAGGGAATCAGCCCCAGCATTTT. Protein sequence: CASKGTSGNQPQHF.

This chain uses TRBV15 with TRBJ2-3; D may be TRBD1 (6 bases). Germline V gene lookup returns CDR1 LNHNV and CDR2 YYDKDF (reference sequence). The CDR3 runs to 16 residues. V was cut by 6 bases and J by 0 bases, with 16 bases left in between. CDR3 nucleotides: TGTGCCACCAGACCCCCGACAGGTTCTAGCACAGATACGCAGTATTTT. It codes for CATRPPTGSSTDTQYF.